These T cell receptor beta chains were read from a single sample in a study of lymphopenia after photon versus proton radiotherapy. Measured with immunoSEQ multiplex PCR; TCRdb has only the in-frame clones, and not every one. The sample records about 40,000 clones, about four fifths being singletons. Material: peripheral blood, obtained from a patient treated with proton-based radiotherapy. These receptors came from a woman between 65 and 79 years old with pancreatic cancer. CDR3s include the opening cysteine and the closing phenylalanine or tryptophan. D genes are given only for firm matches. Not all rows give a size; the values are once, few, many and, for expanded clones, a class.

V	D	J	size	CDR3	DNA
TRBV4-3	.	TRBJ1-2	.	CASSQNLGASGYGYTF	TGCGCCAGCAGCCAAAACCTGGGGGCGTCTGGCTATGGCTACACCTTC
TRBV4-3	.	TRBJ1-5	.	CASSQDRVSNQPQHF	TGCGCCAGCAGCCAAGATCGGGTTAGCAATCAGCCCCAGCATTTT
TRBV6-5	.	TRBJ1-2	once	CASSGGSREYGYTF	TGTGCCAGCAGTGGGGGATCTCGAGAGTATGGCTACACCTTC
TRBV30	.	TRBJ2-1	.	CAWSDPGAPYNEQFF	TGTGCCTGGAGTGATCCGGGAGCGCCCTACAATGAGCAGTTCTTC
TRBV7-2	.	TRBJ2-1	.	CASSLWDRRNEQFF	TGTGCCAGCAGCTTATGGGACCGCCGCAATGAGCAGTTCTTC
TRBV28	TRBD1	TRBJ2-7	.	CASKRTGPYEQYF	TGTGCCAGCAAGAGGACAGGACCCTACGAGCAGTACTTC
TRBV30	.	TRBJ2-5	.	CAWSVLGGGAQYF	TGTGCCTGGAGTGTACTAGGCGGTGGGGCCCAGTACTTC
TRBV5-1	TRBD2	TRBJ2-1	.	CASSSIAGPRPSSYNEQFF	TGCGCCAGCAGCTCCATAGCGGGCCCCCGCCCGAGCTCCTACAATGAGCAGTTCTTC
TRBV10-2	.	TRBJ1-6	.	CATTLGGGESPLHF	TGCGCCACAACCCTAGGGGGGGGCGAATCACCCCTCCACTTT
TRBV5-6	.	TRBJ1-1	.	CASSLLGGAATEAFF	TGTGCCAGCAGCTTGCTAGGAGGGGCGGCCACTGAAGCTTTCTTT
TRBV18	TRBD1	TRBJ2-1	.	CASSQRTGGLGDEQFF	TGTGCCAGCTCACAGAGGACAGGGGGCTTAGGAGATGAGCAGTTCTTC
TRBV7-9	.	TRBJ2-4	.	CASSLTSIAKNIQYF	TGTGCCAGCAGCTTAACCTCGATAGCCAAAAACATTCAGTACTTC
TRBV6-5	.	TRBJ1-6	.	CASTYGGVGSPLHF	TGTGCCAGCACCTACGGGGGGGTGGGATCACCCCTCCACTTT
TRBV7-2	.	TRBJ2-5	.	CASSLAREETQYF	TGTGCCAGCAGCTTAGCCAGGGAAGAGACCCAGTACTTC
TRBV4-1	.	TRBJ2-1	.	CASSQELVWNEQFF	TGCGCCAGCAGCCAAGAACTGGTCTGGAATGAGCAGTTCTTC
TRBV28	.	TRBJ2-7	.	CASSMGGTGSYEQYF	TGTGCCAGCAGCATGGGCGGAACGGGCTCCTACGAGCAGTACTTC
TRBV19	.	TRBJ2-1	.	CASSSRGTVVYNEQFF	TGTGCCAGTAGTAGCCGAGGGACGGTAGTCTACAATGAGCAGTTCTTC
TRBV10-3	TRBD1	TRBJ1-1	.	CAILQGGVGTEAFF	TGTGCCATCTTGCAGGGGGGAGTAGGAACTGAAGCTTTCTTT
TRBV2	.	TRBJ2-7	once	CASSGRGLAGYEQYF	TGTGCCAGCAGTGGGCGGGGGCTCGCAGGCTACGAGCAGTACTTC
TRBV11-3	TRBD1	TRBJ2-7	.	CASSRRTGQGNEEQYF	TGTGCCAGCAGCCGCAGGACGGGACAGGGGAATGAAGAGCAGTACTTC
TRBV30	.	TRBJ2-3	once	CAWSVSDTQYF	TGTGCCTGGAGTGTCTCAGATACGCAGTATTTT
TRBV19	.	TRBJ1-6	.	CASSISGITGSPLHF	TGTGCCAGTAGTATCTCAGGGATTACGGGTTCACCCCTCCACTTT
TRBV28	.	TRBJ1-2	.	CASSPGHTYGYTF	TGTGCCAGCAGCCCGGGACACACGTATGGCTACACCTTC
TRBV5-6	TRBD1	TRBJ1-6	.	CASSDRGAVSYNSPLHF	TGTGCCAGCAGCGACAGGGGCGCGGTATCCTATAATTCACCCCTCCACTTT
TRBV7-2	.	TRBJ2-1	.	CASSSVRWGREQFF	TGTGCCAGCAGCTCAGTACGGTGGGGCAGGGAGCAGTTCTTC
TRBV5-1	.	TRBJ1-1	.	CASRQQTTTEAFF	TGCGCCAGCAGGCAACAGACCACCACTGAAGCTTTCTTT
TRBV19	.	TRBJ1-6	.	CASSIGATANSPLHF	TGTGCCAGTAGTATAGGGGCCACAGCGAATTCACCCCTCCACTTT
TRBV19	TRBD1	TRBJ1-1	.	CASSIDQGARTEAFF	TGTGCCAGTAGTATAGATCAGGGGGCGAGGACTGAAGCTTTCTTT
TRBV19	TRBD1	TRBJ1-2	.	CASTRQGGVAGYTF	TGTGCCAGTACCCGACAGGGAGGGGTAGCTGGCTACACCTTC
TRBV6-1	TRBD2	TRBJ2-7	.	CASNEALGLVPYEQYF	TGTGCCAGCAATGAAGCGCTAGGACTAGTCCCCTACGAGCAGTACTTC
TRBV5-1	.	TRBJ2-7	few	CASKSGDSSYEQYF	TGCGCCAGCAAATCCGGGGATTCCTCCTACGAGCAGTACTTC
TRBV6-1	.	TRBJ1-1	.	CASREGTEAFF	TGTGCCAGCAGGGAAGGCACTGAAGCTTTCTTT
TRBV25-1	.	TRBJ2-7	.	CASSGYGTPSPYF	TGTGCCAGCAGTGGTTATGGGACGCCGAGTCCGTACTTC
TRBV18	.	TRBJ2-7	.	CASSPSGSSYEQYF	TGTGCCAGCTCACCATCAGGGAGCTCCTACGAGCAGTACTTC
TRBV15	.	TRBJ2-2	.	CATSREVPAGELFF	TGTGCCACCAGCAGGGAGGTCCCGGCAGGGGAGCTGTTTTTT
TRBV7-9	.	TRBJ2-5	once	CASSLARQVEETQYF	TGTGCCAGCAGCTTAGCTCGACAGGTAGAAGAGACCCAGTACTTC
TRBV6-5	.	TRBJ1-2	.	CASSAGPVPYGYTF	TGTGCCAGCAGTGCCGGGCCAGTCCCCTATGGCTACACCTTC
TRBV7-2	.	TRBJ2-3	.	CASSFGDGSTDTQYF	TGTGCCAGCAGCTTTGGGGACGGCAGCACAGATACGCAGTATTTT
TRBV4-1	.	TRBJ2-7	few	CASSPDTTYEQYF	TGCGCCAGCAGCCCAGACACCACCTACGAGCAGTACTTC
TRBV15	TRBD1	TRBJ2-7	.	CATSRKGTGGISSYEQYF	TGTGCCACCAGCCGAAAGGGAACAGGGGGAATTTCATCCTACGAGCAGTACTTC
TRBV21-1	.	TRBJ1-2	.	CASSLRIGKIGYTF	TGTGCCAGCAGCCTCCGGATCGGAAAGATTGGCTACACCTTC
TRBV27	.	TRBJ2-5	.	CASSSFGRQETQYF	TGTGCCAGCAGTTCCTTCGGCAGACAAGAGACCCAGTACTTC
TRBV19	TRBD1	TRBJ2-5	.	CASQTGGGETQYF	TGTGCCAGCCAAACAGGGGGCGGGGAGACCCAGTACTTC
TRBV4-3	.	TRBJ2-5	few	CASSPAGEEGETQYF	TGCGCCAGCAGCCCCGCCGGAGAAGAGGGGGAGACCCAGTACTTC
TRBV29-1	.	TRBJ2-1	.	CSVERSIDEQFF	TGCAGCGTTGAACGTAGCATCGATGAGCAGTTCTTC
TRBV7-9	.	TRBJ1-1	.	CASRLTGAEAFF	TGTGCCAGCAGACTAACGGGGGCTGAAGCTTTCTTT
TRBV7-2	TRBD1	TRBJ1-1	few	CASRRTGRAEAFF	TGTGCCAGCAGAAGGACAGGGCGGGCAGAAGCTTTCTTT